What follows is one T cell receptor beta chain and its context. This clone appeared once. Its antigen specificity is not known. It has no much larger one-base neighbor in the sample; base qualities were not kept. Via the germline V gene (reference sequence), CDR1 is MNHEY and CDR2 SMNVEV. V loses 6 bases at its end and J loses 9 bases; junction bases beyond the gene matches: 14. The CDR3 measures 16 amino acids from cysteine to phenylalanine. Here the CDR3 DNA is all that survives: 48 bases in frame from base 1. In total, approximately 690 healthy bone marrow donors made up the cohort. Cohort members were all nominally healthy when sampled, although unrecorded immune exposures were likely present. The donor was CMV seronegative and was included in the group of a few hundred seronegative cohort members. Each donor provided a peripheral blood sample, and peripheral blood mononuclear cells were used for TCR beta sequencing. Genomic DNA was extracted from the blood cell samples with the Qiagen DNeasy Blood Extraction Kit.

This sample was included in a study of cytomegalovirus exposure and HLA in healthy donors (dated 2017 in TCRdb). Looking at the study overall: An earlier analysis of some 600 of the donors reported 276 Gb of sequence data and 100 million to 120 million unique TCR beta sequences obtained from some 200 million T cells. Besides the first cohort of roughly 640 subjects, a separate validation cohort made up of roughly 120 different subjects was used. Four to six DR-DQ haplotypes were handled as single units for association and clustering, since linkage in the cohort was strong. A later analysis re-analyzed previously published TCR beta repertoires from approximately 700 donors and added high-resolution HLA genotyping to study TCR occurrence patterns. Among about 360 genotyped donors of the cohort, an average of around 240,000 unique TCR beta nucleotide sequences were sequenced per donor, around 20% of them non-productive. In a later genetic analysis, genome-wide SNP genotypes for about three fifths of the roughly 670 donors were used, and that subset was treated as a discovery cohort. Donor age, sex, ethnicity and CMV serostatus were compiled alongside the repertoire data. Typing coverage varied by locus: about 629-640 donors for A, B, C, DRB1 and DQB1; roughly 510 for DQA1; some 610 for DPA1; under 490 for DPB1. The study profiled the T cell repertoires of 666 subjects by immunosequencing and related them to cytomegalovirus serostatus. Class I and class II HLA loci were covered by the typing at four-digit resolution. The study aimed to test whether cataloging public T cell receptors could reveal signatures of past pathogen exposure. The genetic ancestry cluster associated with self-reported Caucasian donors included around four fifths of the approximately 410 genotyped donors. To predict cytomegalovirus infection status, the study brought together high-throughput TCR immunosequencing, statistical association of individual TCRs with disease status, and machine learning. About 280 gigabases of sequencing data and tens of millions of unique TCR sequences made up an early release that covered 500 to 650 HLA-typed donors. Every repertoire in the discovery cohort had been generated on one and the same sequencing platform. An earlier analysis of fewer than 700 of the donors applied high-throughput TCR beta sequencing to assess whether each TCR beta V gene segment acted as functional or pseudogenic. In the later analysis, no new phenotypic data were used to find candidate immune exposures; instead, reliance was placed on TCR beta sequences and their occurrence across donors. General conclusions and limits of the study: The only immune exposure information available for the cohort was CMV serostatus. An association between a missense DCLRE1C variant and V-gene and J-gene trimming of TCR beta chains was found in a later genetic analysis and replicated in an independent cohort. A later analysis associated about 16,000 TCR beta sequences with specific HLA alleles at a false discovery rate of 0.05. This cohort had only TCR beta chains sequenced, and the lack of alpha or paired-chain data limited which features could be detected. Across donors, most TCR sequences were observed very rarely, whereas some public TCRs were present in many individuals. Roughly uniform sequencing depth across donors was assumed in presence/absence analyses, although this assumption may not hold. A cluster of highly shared sequence variants was judged likely to represent a technical artifact of the sequencing pipeline. A later genetic analysis reported fewer N-insertions in productive TCRs among donors in an Asian-associated ancestry cluster than the roughly 640-donor mean. A later analysis found that TCR association rates varied across HLA loci, with DRB1 alleles showing the most associated TCRs and HLA-C alleles the fewest. Most CMV-associated TCR beta chains appeared to be HLA-restricted in a later analysis, and the HLA associations seemed to be driven largely by CMV exposure. Strong co-occurrence of HLA alleles, especially DR and DQ, made assigning TCR associations to individual alleles difficult. Linkage disequilibrium might explain the correlated functional status among segregating V segments, but an unknown experimental factor could not be ruled out. An earlier analysis of around 540 of the donors showed that most TCR beta V segments appeared in productive rearrangements either about 87% or about 30% of the time, which broadly matched IMGT annotations. The classifier was reported to diagnose cytomegalovirus status with high specificity and sensitivity in both the original and validation cohorts. According to a later analysis, parvovirus B19, influenza, CMV and Epstein-Barr virus appeared linked to several top co-occurrence clusters. A further reported finding was that TCR beta sequences accurately predicted the HLA-A and HLA-B alleles for most subjects in the first cohort. Because some donors lacked HLA typing at each locus, the association tests relied only on the typed subset. Because counts were too low, seventeen rarely observed V segments, including chromosome 9 orphons, were excluded from the earlier analysis of 500 to 700 of the donors. Because the 87-base-pair reads could not distinguish some IMGT-functional V segments, including TRBV6-2 and TRBV6-3, those segments were excluded. Three of the identified cytomegalovirus-associated TCR beta chains were confirmed in vitro to be specific for cytomegalovirus antigens. A later analysis found that HLA-associated TCR beta chains were more clonally expanded and had lower generation probabilities than equally common non-associated chains. A total of around 150 TCR beta chains were listed by the study as associated with cytomegalovirus. According to the authors, the approach could potentially be generalized to other disease states and immunological phenotypes.

The library was made by the immunoSEQ multiplex PCR assay. For the multiplex PCR, a mixture combining 60 forward primers for TCR Vbeta segments and 13 reverse primers for TCR Jbeta segments was used. The CDR3 region of rearranged TCR beta genes was amplified from genomic DNA by a multiplex PCR assay. Amplified TCR beta libraries were sequenced as 87-base-pair reads on the Illumina HiSeq System. On the authors' methods: A later analysis counted about 80 million unique TCR beta chains across the 666 repertoires, and some 11 million of these chains were shared by at least two donors. Raw reads were error-corrected and collapsed into unique sequences by a nearest-neighbor algorithm in which closely related sequences were merged to remove PCR and sequencing errors. Alignment of CDR3 sequences to IMGT reference sequences was used to assign V, D and J gene segments. For a sequence to be retained, a match of at least six nucleotides to both a V gene segment and a J gene segment was required. A rearrangement was called productive if the CDR3 had no stop codons and remained in frame with V and J, and every other rearrangement was called non-productive. Following IMGT convention, CDR3 was defined as the stretch from the second conserved V-encoded cysteine to the conserved J-encoded phenylalanine. The earlier analysis of 500 to 650 of the donors excluded any sequence lacking an unambiguous match to a single V gene segment. An earlier analysis of 500 to 700 of the donors classified V segments as functional when productive rearrangements were above 56.7% and as segregating when the standard deviation between donors was above 5%. A statistical classification framework was built for diagnosing cytomegalovirus status from the catalog of TCR beta chain sequences. In a later analysis, TCR nucleotide sequences were compared against IMGT/GENE-DB human TR gene sequences so that V and J genes could be assigned. A later analysis assigned CDR3 sequences and most-parsimonious VDJ recombination scenarios with the TCRdist pipeline. In a later analysis, each TCR beta chain was defined by its CDR3 amino acid sequence together with its V-gene family, and reads lacking a unique V-gene family were excluded. In a later analysis, several hundred highly shared, low-generation-probability nucleotide sequences were removed to address suspected cross-contamination and a sequencing artifact. In a later analysis, a clonal expansion index for each public chain was calculated from normalized within-repertoire ranks of inferred template counts. In a later analysis, generation probabilities were computed using a VDJ recombination model fitted to out-of-frame rearrangements, and the results were checked against IGoR. In a later analysis, TCR-TCR, TCR-HLA and TCR-CMV co-occurrence was scored with hypergeometric tests, and a repertoire-size bias correction was applied to TCR pairs. To estimate false discovery rates, a later analysis permuted the HLA or CMV assignments 20 times. In a later analysis, co-occurring TCRs were grouped using DBSCAN, and TCRdist sequence similarity was added for clustering within HLA-allele-positive subsets. For co-occurrence clustering, repertoires with fewer than 30,000 or more than 120,000 public chains were excluded, along with roughly 5 repertoires with anomalous nucleotide sharing. This is the immuneACCESS table as TCRdb keeps it, with only in-frame sequences that have V and J called. A part of the clones is gone; compared with another copy, unresolved V genes explain less than half, and the rest is unexplained. The D gene and trimming were derived from the DNA, and the V and J assignments and clone size from that table. The sample has about 150,000 clones on record, 65% to 80% of them singletons. Jointly, the top ten make up roughly 4.3% of the sample.

The sequence came from a male donor in good health and CMV-seronegative. The sequence joins TRBV27 to TRBJ1-6, with 7 middle bases fitting TRBD1. The sample consisted of PBMCs. The CDR3 corresponds to CASSREKTGSGSPLHF. Here is the DNA: TGTGCCAGCAGCCGAGAAAAGACAGGGTCTGGTTCACCCCTCCACTTT.